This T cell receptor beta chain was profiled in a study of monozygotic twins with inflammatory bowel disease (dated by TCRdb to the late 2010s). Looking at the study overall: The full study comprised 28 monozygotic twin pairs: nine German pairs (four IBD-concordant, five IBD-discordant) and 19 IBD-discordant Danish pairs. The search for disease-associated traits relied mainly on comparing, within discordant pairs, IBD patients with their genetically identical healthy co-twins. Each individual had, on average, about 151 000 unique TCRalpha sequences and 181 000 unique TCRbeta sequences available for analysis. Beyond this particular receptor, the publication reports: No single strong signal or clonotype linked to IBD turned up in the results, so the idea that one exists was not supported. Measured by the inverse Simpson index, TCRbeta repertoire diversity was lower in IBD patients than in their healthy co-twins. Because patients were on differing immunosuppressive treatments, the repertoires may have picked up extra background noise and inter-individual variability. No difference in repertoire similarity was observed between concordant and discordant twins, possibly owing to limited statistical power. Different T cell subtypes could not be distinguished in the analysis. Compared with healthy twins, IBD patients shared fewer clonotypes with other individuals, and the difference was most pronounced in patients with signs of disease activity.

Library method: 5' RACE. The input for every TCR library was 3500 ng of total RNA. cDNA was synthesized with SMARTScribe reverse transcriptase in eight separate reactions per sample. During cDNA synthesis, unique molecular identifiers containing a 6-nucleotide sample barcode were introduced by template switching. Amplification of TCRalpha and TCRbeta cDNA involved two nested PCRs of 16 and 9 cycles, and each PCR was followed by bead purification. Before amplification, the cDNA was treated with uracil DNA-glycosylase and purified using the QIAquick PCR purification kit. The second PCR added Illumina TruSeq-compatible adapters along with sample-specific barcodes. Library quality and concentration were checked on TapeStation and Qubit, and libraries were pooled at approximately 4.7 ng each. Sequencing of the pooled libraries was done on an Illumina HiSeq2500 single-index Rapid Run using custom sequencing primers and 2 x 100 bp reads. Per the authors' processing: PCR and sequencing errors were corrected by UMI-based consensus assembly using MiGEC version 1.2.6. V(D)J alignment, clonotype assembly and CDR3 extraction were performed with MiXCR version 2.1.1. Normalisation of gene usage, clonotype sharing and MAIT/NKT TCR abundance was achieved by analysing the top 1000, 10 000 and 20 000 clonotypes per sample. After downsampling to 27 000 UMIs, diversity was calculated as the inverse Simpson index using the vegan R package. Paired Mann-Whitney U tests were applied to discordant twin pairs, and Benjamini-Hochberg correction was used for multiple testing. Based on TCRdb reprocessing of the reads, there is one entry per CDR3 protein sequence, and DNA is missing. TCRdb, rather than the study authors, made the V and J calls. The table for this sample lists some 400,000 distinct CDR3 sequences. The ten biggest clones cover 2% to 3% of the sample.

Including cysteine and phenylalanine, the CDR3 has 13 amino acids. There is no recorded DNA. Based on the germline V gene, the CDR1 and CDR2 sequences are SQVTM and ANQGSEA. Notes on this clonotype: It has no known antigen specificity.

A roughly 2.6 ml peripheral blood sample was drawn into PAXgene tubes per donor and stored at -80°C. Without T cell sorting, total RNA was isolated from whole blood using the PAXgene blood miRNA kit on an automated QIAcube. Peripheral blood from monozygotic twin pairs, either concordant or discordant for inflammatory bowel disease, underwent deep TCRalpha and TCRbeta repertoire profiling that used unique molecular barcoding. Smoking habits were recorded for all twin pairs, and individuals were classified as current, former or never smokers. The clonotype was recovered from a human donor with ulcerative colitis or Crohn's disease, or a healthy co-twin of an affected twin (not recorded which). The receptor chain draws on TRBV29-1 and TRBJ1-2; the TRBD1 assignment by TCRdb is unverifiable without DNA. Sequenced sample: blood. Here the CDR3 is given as CSVGQGSFYGYTF.